This T cell receptor beta chain was identified in a study of control samples from healthy donors and cancer patients. The repertoire was sequenced with immunoSEQ multiplex PCR; TCRdb's copy has only in-frame clones and lacks some. The top ten clones hold around 9% of a sample with about 140,000 clones, 70% to 90% of them seen once. Sequenced input: blood. The clonotype was recovered from a woman in her thirties in good health.

CDR3 coding DNA: TGTGCCAGCAGTTTGAGCGGGAGGCAAGCCTACGAGCAGTACTTC. This sequence encodes CASSLSGRQAYEQYF. This chain uses TRBV28 with TRBJ2-7; 9 positions match TRBD2. CDR3 length equals 15 residues. J was trimmed by 2 bases and V by 3 bases; bases with no gene match: 5. Per the germline V gene, CDR1 is MDHEN and CDR2 is SYDVKM.